The rows below give T cell receptor beta chains drawn from one sample of a study of blood T cell repertoires in COVID-19. Some clones are missing from TCRdb's copy, which holds only in-frame ones; the method was immunoSEQ multiplex PCR. Among 150,000 to 200,000 clones listed, roughly 90% were seen once. The specimen sequenced was PBMCs or T cells enriched from blood (not recorded which). These receptors were taken from a woman younger than 35 who had recovered from COVID-19. Both conserved end residues are part of each CDR3. The D gene is left open where the match is weak. Clone size is given for some rows only: seen once, a few or many times, or a class if the clone is expanded.

>-|-|TRBJ1-5|TRBV21-1
CASRSNFRTGGANQPQHF
TGTGCCAGCAGATCTAACTTCCGAACAGGGGGCGCAAATCAGCCCCAGCATTTT
>-|TRBD2|TRBJ2-3|TRBV7-2
CASSLAGLAENTQYF
TGTGCCAGCAGCTTAGCCGGACTAGCGGAGAATACGCAGTATTTT
>-|-|TRBJ2-7|TRBV20-1
CRAAGVYEQYF
TGCAGGGCAGCGGGCGTTTACGAGCAGTACTTC
>once|-|TRBJ1-1|TRBV27
CASSFGTEAFF
TGTGCCAGCAGTTTCGGCACTGAAGCTTTCTTT
>-|TRBD2|TRBJ2-5|TRBV9
CASSSAGVGETQYF
TGTGCCAGCAGCTCCGCGGGAGTTGGAGAGACCCAGTACTTC
>-|TRBD2|TRBJ2-7|TRBV6-5
CASSWGSGSVYEQYF
TGTGCCAGCAGTTGGGGTAGCGGGTCAGTCTACGAGCAGTACTTC
>once|-|TRBJ2-6|TRBV25-1
CASSLAGYAAGANVLTF
TGTGCCAGCAGCCTCGCAGGGTATGCTGCTGGGGCCAACGTCCTGACTTTC
>-|-|TRBJ1-6|TRBV7-5
CARSLALGTGGSYNSPLHF
TGTGCCAGAAGCTTAGCCCTGGGGACAGGGGGCTCCTATAATTCACCCCTCCACTTT
>-|TRBD1|TRBJ1-1|TRBV20-1
CSASTTGAPNTEAFF
TGCAGTGCTAGTACAACAGGGGCCCCGAACACTGAAGCTTTCTTT
>few|-|TRBJ2-7|TRBV7-9
CASSLALRPVDEQYF
TGTGCCAGCAGCTTAGCGCTGAGGCCCGTGGACGAGCAGTACTTC
>-|TRBD2|TRBJ2-1|TRBV6-2/TRBV6-3
CASSPLAGGFGEQFF
TGTGCCAGCAGTCCACTAGCGGGAGGATTTGGTGAGCAGTTCTTC
>-|TRBD2|TRBJ2-3|TRBV25-1
CASSVPGLAGPDTQYF
TGTGCCAGCAGTGTTCCGGGACTAGCGGGACCCGATACGCAGTATTTT